This TCR beta chain was sequenced in a study of shared T cell receptors in the human thymus. Only in-frame clones appear in the TCRdb table, and some are missing; sequencing was by immunoSEQ multiplex PCR. The top ten clones hold 0.0095% to 0.011% of a sample with about 660,000 clones, 88% of them seen once. Unmatched junction bases numbered 11, after V lost 2 bases and J lost 1 base. This CDR3 has 18 amino acids. Germline CDR1 reads MDHEN; CDR2 reads SYDVKM. The same sample was also studied in work on human thymus T cells.

This sequence joins TRBV28 and TRBJ2-3; 8 bases match TRBD1. What was sequenced was thymocytes. The source is a boy under three years old with a congenital heart defect. The chain's CDR3 is CASSLPRTGKDRTDTQYF. CDR3 nucleotides: TGTGCCAGCAGTTTACCCCGGACAGGGAAGGACCGCACAGATACGCAGTATTTT.